This note documents a single T cell receptor (beta chain) sequence. Its antigen is unknown. No base quality information exists; no much larger clone differs at one position. This sample is drawn from a study of blood T cells in healthy people across ages (dated by TCRdb to about 2015). Broadly, across the study: In model experiments, template switching captured roughly one uniquely barcoded TCR beta cDNA molecule for every two T cells. Two additional independent replicas of 1 million unique cDNA reads from the same blood draw were analyzed for two donors (one aged 18 to 30 and one aged 80 or older). Donors of different ages were randomly distributed across sequencing lanes to avoid experimental bias. To track age-related changes in TCR beta repertoire diversity, the study relied on deep sequencing normalized with unique cDNA molecular identifiers. Four age groups were formed from the donors: young (average roughly 16 years), middle-aged (more than 35), aged (about 68) and long-lived (less than 85). Overall results and qualifications from the work: Observed TCR beta diversity per million T cells fell roughly linearly with age, and a significant reduction was already apparent by age approximately 41. The CMV infection status of donors was not known, potentially confounding age-related changes in expanded clonotypes. Compared with the aged group, the long-lived group had more naive CD4+ T cells, fewer expanded clones and increased TCR diversity, a pattern suggesting age selection. Conclusive comparison of naive and antigen-experienced compartments was prevented by the profiling of bulk unsorted PBMCs. Estimates of total diversity from one million sequenced T cells were regarded as lower bounds and underestimates. A strong correlation was found between observed TCR beta diversity and the percentage of naive T cells measured by flow cytometry.

Systemically healthy Caucasian individuals from Russia, approximately 39 in total and aged about 6 to 100 years, were included as donors. Roughly 10 milliliters of peripheral blood were collected from each donor into EDTA-treated Vacutainer tubes. Ficoll-Paque density-gradient centrifugation was used to isolate PBMCs, with at least 6.5 million per sample. Total RNA, at least 6 micrograms per sample, was extracted from PBMCs with Trizol reagent. The percentages of naive CD45RAhigh/CD27high T cells were determined by flow cytometry on a PBMC aliquot from every donor. Libraries were constructed by 5' RACE. TCRdb shows the sequencer as Illumina HiSeq 2500. A second PCR of roughly 6 to 11 cycles was performed with a sample-barcoded 5' primer and a J-beta primer mix. A unique molecular identifier was introduced onto each TCR beta cDNA molecule by a template-switch 5' adaptor carrying 12 random nucleotides. Each sample yielded at least 2.5 million CDR3-containing paired-end reads. First-strand cDNA synthesis was performed from all RNA using the Mint cDNA synthesis kit, with priming by a TRBC-specific oligonucleotide. Following uracil-DNA glycosylase treatment, a first 18-cycle PCR with universal primers M1SS and BC2_uni_R was performed on all cDNA. As for how the authors treated the data: For normalization, 1 million high-quality reads, each with a distinct molecular identifier, were randomly selected from each sample. Instead of being binned into consensus sequences, reads with shared molecular identifiers were discarded. CDR3 identification, clonotype clustering and error correction used MiTCR with a Q25 quality threshold and the strictest error-elimination algorithm. A nonparametric unseen species model with Euler transformation was used to estimate lower-bound total TCR beta diversity. In-frame beta chains were kept once TCRdb had trimmed the public reads at Q25 with fastp and called clones with MiXCR. Each CDR3 protein gets just one entry, which takes the most common genes and DNA from the rows behind it. The V and J calls and clone size come from TCRdb's table, not from the authors' own analysis. In all, the sample holds around 750,000 distinct CDR3 sequences, and 40% to 65% of those were seen once. About 38% of the sample belongs to the ten largest clones.

CDR1 is given as GTSNPN and CDR2 as SVGIG, both from the germline V gene (reference sequence). The CDR3 measures 13 amino acids from cysteine to phenylalanine. Just CDR3 DNA is preserved here, 39 bases in frame from base 1. A distance of 17 bases separates the germline ends of V and J, which lose 1 base and 11 bases respectively. The chain is made from TRBV30 and TRBJ2-5; tentative D gene TRBD1, with 5 bases matching. This receptor was identified in a man older than 75 in good health. Sequencing input: blood. The DNA is TGTGCCTGGAGTGGTGGGGCCTACAATGAGCAGTACTTC. Translated, this is CAWSGGAYNEQYF.